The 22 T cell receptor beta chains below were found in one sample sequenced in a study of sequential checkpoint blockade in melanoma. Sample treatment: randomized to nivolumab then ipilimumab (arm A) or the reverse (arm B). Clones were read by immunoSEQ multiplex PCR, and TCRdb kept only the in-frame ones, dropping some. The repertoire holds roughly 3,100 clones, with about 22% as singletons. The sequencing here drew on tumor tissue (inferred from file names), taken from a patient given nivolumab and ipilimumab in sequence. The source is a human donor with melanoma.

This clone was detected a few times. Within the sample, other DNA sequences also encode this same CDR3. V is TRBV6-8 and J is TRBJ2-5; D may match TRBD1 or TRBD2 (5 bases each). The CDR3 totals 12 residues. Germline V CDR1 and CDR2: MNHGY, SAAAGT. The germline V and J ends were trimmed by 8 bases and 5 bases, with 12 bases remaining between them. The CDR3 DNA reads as TGTGCCAGCGAGGGGCTTGGTGAGACCCAGTACTTC. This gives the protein CASEGLGETQYF.

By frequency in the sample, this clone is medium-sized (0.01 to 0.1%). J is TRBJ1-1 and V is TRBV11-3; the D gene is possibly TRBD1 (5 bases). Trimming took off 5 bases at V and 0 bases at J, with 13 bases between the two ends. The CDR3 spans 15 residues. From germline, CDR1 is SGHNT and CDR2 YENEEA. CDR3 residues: CASSGGGILNTEAFF. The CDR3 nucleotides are TGTGCCAGCAGCGGGGGTGGGATTTTGAACACTGAAGCTTTCTTT. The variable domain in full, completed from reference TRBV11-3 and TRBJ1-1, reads EAGVVQSPRYKIIEKKQPVAFWCNPISGHNTLYWYLQNLGQGPELLIRYENEEAVDDSQLPKDRFSAERLKGVDSTLKIQPAELGDSAVYLCASSGGGILNTEAFFGQGTRLTVV.

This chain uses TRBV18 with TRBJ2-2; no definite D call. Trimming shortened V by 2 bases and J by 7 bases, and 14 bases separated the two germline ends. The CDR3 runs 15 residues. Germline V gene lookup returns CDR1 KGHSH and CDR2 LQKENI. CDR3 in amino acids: CASSPRIGKGGELFF. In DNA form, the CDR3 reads TGTGCCAGCTCACCAAGGATAGGGAAAGGCGGGGAGCTGTTTTTT.

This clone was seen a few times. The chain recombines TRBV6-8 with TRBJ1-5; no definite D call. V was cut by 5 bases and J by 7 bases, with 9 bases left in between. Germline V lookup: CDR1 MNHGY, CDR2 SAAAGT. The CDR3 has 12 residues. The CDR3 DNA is TGTGCCAGCAGTGACCCGGTACAGCCCCAGCATTTT. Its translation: CASSDPVQPQHF.

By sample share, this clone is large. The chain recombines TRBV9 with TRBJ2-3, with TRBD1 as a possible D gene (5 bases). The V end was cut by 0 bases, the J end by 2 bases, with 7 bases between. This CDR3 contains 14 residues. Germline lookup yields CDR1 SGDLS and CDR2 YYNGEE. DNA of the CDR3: TGTGCCAGCAGCGTAGAGGGGAACACAGATACGCAGTATTTT. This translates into CASSVEGNTDTQYF.

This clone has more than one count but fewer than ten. The CDR3 is CATGTSGGAKTQYF. The CDR3 DNA reads as TGTGCCACTGGGACTAGCGGGGGGGCAAAGACCCAGTACTTC. The gene calls are TRBV12-5 and TRBJ2-5, with 16 bases matching TRBD2. CDR1 LGHNT and CDR2 FRNRAP come from the germline V gene. The CDR3 is 14 amino acids. The full variable domain, completed using reference TRBV12-5 and TRBJ2-5, is DARVTQTPRHKVTEMGQEVTMRCQPILGHNTVFWYRQTMMQGLELLAYFRNRAPLDDSGMPKDRFSAEMPDATLATLKIQPSEPRDSAVYFCATGTSGGAKTQYFGPGTRLLVL.

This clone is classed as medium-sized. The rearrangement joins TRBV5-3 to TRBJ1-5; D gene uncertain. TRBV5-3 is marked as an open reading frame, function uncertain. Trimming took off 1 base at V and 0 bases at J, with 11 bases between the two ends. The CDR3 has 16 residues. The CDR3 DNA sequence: TGTGCCAGAAGCTTGTCCGGGCATTATAGCAATCAGCCCCAGCATTTT. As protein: CARSLSGHYSNQPQHF.

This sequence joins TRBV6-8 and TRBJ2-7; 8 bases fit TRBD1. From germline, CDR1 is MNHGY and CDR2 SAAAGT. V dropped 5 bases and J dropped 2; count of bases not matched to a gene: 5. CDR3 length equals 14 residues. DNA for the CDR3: TGTGCCAGCAGTACGAGGACAGGGACCTACGAGCAGTACTTC. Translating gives CASSTRTGTYEQYF.

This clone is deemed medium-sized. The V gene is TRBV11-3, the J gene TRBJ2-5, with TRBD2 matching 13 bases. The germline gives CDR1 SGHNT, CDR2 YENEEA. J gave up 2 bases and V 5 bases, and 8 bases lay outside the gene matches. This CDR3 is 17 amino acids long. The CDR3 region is CASSARTSGGHQETQYF. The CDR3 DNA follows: TGTGCCAGCAGCGCCCGGACTAGCGGGGGCCATCAAGAGACCCAGTACTTC.

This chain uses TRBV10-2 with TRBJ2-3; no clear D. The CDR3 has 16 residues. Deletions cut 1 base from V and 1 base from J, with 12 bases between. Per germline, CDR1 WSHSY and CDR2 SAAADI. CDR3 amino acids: CASSECNGVGTDTQYF. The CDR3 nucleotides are TGCGCCAGCAGTGAGTGTAATGGGGTTGGCACAGATACGCAGTATTTT.

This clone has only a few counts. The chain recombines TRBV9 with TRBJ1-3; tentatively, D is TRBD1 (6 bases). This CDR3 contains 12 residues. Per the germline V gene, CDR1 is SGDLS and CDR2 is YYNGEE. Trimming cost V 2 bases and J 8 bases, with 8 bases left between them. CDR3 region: CASSVSGDTIYF. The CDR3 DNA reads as TGTGCCAGCAGCGTTTCAGGGGACACCATATATTTT.

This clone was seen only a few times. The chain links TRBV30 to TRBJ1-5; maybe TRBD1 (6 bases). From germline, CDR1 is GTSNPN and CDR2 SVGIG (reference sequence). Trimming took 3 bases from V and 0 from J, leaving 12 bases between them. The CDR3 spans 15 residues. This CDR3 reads CAWSEGTISNQPQHF. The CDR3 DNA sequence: TGTGCCTGGAGCGAAGGGACAATTAGCAATCAGCCCCAGCATTTT. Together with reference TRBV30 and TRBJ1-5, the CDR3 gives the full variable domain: SQTIHQWPATLVQPVGSPLSLECTVEGTSNPNLYWYRQAAGRGLQLLFYSVGIGQISSEVPQNLSASRPQDRQFILSSKKLLLSDSGFYLCAWSEGTISNQPQHFGDGTRLSIL.

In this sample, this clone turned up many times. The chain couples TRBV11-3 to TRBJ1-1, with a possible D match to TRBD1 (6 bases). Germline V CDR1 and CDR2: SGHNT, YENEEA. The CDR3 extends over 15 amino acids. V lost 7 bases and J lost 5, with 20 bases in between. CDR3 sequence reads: CASTPLTGGWTEAFF. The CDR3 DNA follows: TGTGCCAGCACCCCGCTTACCGGGGGCTGGACTGAAGCTTTCTTT.

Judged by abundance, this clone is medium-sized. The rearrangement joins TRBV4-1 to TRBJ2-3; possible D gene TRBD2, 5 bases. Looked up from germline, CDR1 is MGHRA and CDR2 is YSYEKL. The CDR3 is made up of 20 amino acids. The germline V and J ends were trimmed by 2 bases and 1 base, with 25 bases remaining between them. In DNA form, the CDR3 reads TGCGCCAGCAGCCAACTCCCCGCCGCGGGCCTCGTATCGGGCACAGATACGCAGTATTTT. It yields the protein CASSQLPAAGLVSGTDTQYF.

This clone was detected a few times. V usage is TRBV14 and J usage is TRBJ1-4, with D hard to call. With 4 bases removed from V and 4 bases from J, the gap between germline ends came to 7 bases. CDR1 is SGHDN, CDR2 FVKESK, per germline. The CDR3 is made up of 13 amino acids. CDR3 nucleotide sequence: TGTGCCAGCAGCCCTTGGGATAATGAAAAACTGTTTTTT. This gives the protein CASSPWDNEKLFF.

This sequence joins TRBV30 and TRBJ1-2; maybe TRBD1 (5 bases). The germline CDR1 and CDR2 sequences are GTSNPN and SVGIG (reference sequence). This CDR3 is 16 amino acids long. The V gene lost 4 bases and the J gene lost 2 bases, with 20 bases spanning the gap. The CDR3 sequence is CAWIDPGDPGNYGYTF. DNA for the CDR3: TGTGCCTGGATCGACCCCGGGGACCCGGGGAACTATGGCTACACCTTC.

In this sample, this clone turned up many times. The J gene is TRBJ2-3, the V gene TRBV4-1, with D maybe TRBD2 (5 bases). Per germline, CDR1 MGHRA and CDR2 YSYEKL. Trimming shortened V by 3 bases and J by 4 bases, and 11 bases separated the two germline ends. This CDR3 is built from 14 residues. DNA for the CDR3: TGCGCCAGCAGCCATACAGACGGGGCAGATACGCAGTATTTT. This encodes CASSHTDGADTQYF.

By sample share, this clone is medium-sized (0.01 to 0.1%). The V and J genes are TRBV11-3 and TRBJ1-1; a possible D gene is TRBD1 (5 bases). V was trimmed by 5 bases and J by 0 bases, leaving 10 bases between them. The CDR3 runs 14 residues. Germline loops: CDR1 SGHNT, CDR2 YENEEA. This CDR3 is CASSKTGLNTEAFF. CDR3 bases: TGTGCCAGCAGCAAAACAGGCCTGAACACTGAAGCTTTCTTT.

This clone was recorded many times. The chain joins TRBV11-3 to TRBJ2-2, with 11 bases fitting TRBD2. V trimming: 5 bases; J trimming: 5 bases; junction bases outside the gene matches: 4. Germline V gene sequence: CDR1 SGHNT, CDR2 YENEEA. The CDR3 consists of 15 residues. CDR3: CASSRLAGFTGELFF. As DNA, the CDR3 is TGTGCCAGCAGCCGACTAGCGGGGTTTACCGGGGAGCTGTTTTTT. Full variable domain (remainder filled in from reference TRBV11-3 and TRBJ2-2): EAGVVQSPRYKIIEKKQPVAFWCNPISGHNTLYWYLQNLGQGPELLIRYENEEAVDDSQLPKDRFSAERLKGVDSTLKIQPAELGDSAVYLCASSRLAGFTGELFFGEGSRLTVL.

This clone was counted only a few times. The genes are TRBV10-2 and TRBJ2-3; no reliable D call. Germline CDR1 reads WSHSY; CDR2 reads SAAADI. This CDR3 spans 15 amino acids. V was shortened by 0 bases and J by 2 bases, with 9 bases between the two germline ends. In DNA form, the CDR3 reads TGCGCCAGCAGTGAGTCCTCGATCCACACAGATACGCAGTATTTT. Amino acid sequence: CASSESSIHTDTQYF.

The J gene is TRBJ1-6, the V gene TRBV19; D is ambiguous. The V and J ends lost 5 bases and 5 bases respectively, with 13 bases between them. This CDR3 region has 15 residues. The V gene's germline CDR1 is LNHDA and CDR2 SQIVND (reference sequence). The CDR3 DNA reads TGTGCCAGTAGTTCGGGCCCTGGAAATAATTCACCCCTCCACTTT. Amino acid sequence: CASSSGPGNNSPLHF.

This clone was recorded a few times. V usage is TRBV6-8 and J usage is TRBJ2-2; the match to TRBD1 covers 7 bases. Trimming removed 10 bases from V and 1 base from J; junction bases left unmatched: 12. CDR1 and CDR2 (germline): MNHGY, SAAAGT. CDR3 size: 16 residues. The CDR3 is CAIKGPGTENTGELFF. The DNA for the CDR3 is TGTGCCATCAAGGGACCCGGGACAGAGAACACCGGGGAGCTGTTTTTT.